This T cell receptor beta chain was captured in a study of blood T cell repertoires in COVID-19. Generated by immunoSEQ multiplex PCR, the TCRdb table keeps only in-frame clones and is missing some. The sample records around 250,000 clones, approximately 85% being singletons. Per germline, CDR1 SGHRS and CDR2 YFSETQ. V shed 4 bases, J shed 3 bases, and the junction held 11 bases outside the gene matches. The CDR3 has 16 amino acids. This chain joins TRBV5-1 and TRBJ2-7; 9 bases agree with TRBD1. The source material was PBMCs or T cells enriched from blood (not recorded which). The TCR originated in a woman between 50 and 59 years old who had recovered from COVID-19. CDR3 nucleotides: TGCGCCAGCAGCGGGAAAGGGACAGGGAGTATCTACGAGCAGTACTTC. Translated, it gives CASSGKGTGSIYEQYF.